These 27 T cell receptor beta chains came from one sample sequenced in a study of blood T cell repertoires in COVID-19. Only in-frame clones appear in the TCRdb table, and some are missing; sequencing was by immunoSEQ multiplex PCR. The table records some 230,000 clones, approximately 90% of them present only once. The sample was peripheral blood. These receptors all come from a woman aged 45-60 years with COVID-19, enrolled during active disease.

This chain uses TRBV27 with TRBJ1-2; D is undetermined. Trimming removed 8 bases from V and 2 bases from J, with 9 bases in between. CDR3 size: 12 residues. CDR1 and CDR2 (germline): MNHEY, SMNVEV (reference sequence). The CDR3 here is CASSGRNYGYTF. In DNA form, the CDR3 reads TGTGCCAGCTCCGGGAGGAACTATGGCTACACCTTC.

This clone was observed a single time. The V call is TRBV4-1, the J call TRBJ2-3, with D perhaps TRBD1 (6 bases). V lost 2 bases to trimming and J lost 9 bases, with 15 bases between them. The germline V gene has CDR1 MGHRA and CDR2 YSYEKL. The CDR3 sequence is 14 residues long. The CDR3 nucleotides read TGCGCCAGCAGCCAACCGTGGGCACAGGGAACGCAGTATTTT. As protein: CASSQPWAQGTQYF.

The genes are TRBV28 and TRBJ1-2; TRBD1 is a possible D gene (6 bases). V gave up 10 bases and J gave up 7 bases, with 13 bases separating them. Germline-derived CDR1 and CDR2 are MDHEN and SYDVKM. This CDR3 spans 11 amino acids. The CDR3 loop reads CANQGQGGYTF. CDR3 sequence (DNA): TGTGCCAATCAGGGGCAAGGTGGCTACACCTTC.

V gene TRBV19 combines with J gene TRBJ1-5; TRBD1 aligns across 10 bases. Per the germline V gene, CDR1 is LNHDA and CDR2 is SQIVND (reference sequence). V lost 3 bases to trimming and J lost 1 base; unmatched junction nucleotides: 6. The CDR3 sequence is 17 residues long. The CDR3 loop reads CASSIFGTGASNQPQHF. The CDR3 region has the DNA TGTGCCAGTAGTATCTTCGGGACAGGGGCGAGCAATCAGCCCCAGCATTTT. Looking up the rest from reference TRBV19 and TRBJ1-5 gives the full variable domain: DGGITQSPKYLFRKEGQNVTLSCEQNLNHDAMYWYRQDPGQGLRLIYYSQIVNDFQKGDIAEGYSVSREKKESFPLTVTSAQKNPTAFYLCASSIFGTGASNQPQHFGDGTRLSIL.

The chain has TRBV7-3 and TRBJ1-6, with 7 bases matching TRBD1. Germline values: CDR1 SGHTA, CDR2 FQGTGA. Unmatched junction bases numbered 3, after V lost 2 bases and J lost 8 bases. This CDR3 has 14 residues. Here the CDR3 reads CASSLSQGDSPLHF. CDR3 coding DNA: TGTGCCAGCAGCTTATCCCAGGGGGATTCACCCCTCCACTTT.

The chain recombines TRBV27 with TRBJ2-1, with 11 bases that match TRBD2. Per germline, CDR1 MNHEY and CDR2 SMNVEV (reference sequence). This CDR3 spans 17 amino acids. J lost 2 bases, V lost 2 bases, and 5 bases had no gene match. The CDR3 DNA sequence: TGTGCCAGCAGTTTACCTAGCGGGGGGTATCCCTACAATGAGCAGTTCTTC. Its translation: CASSLPSGGYPYNEQFF.

This rearrangement joins TRBV27 to TRBJ2-3; TRBD1 matches 7 bases. This CDR3 spans 18 amino acids. V shed 1 base and J 8 bases; nucleotides not matched to a gene: 18. Germline V lookup: CDR1 MNHEY, CDR2 SMNVEV (reference sequence). CDR3 region: CASSLWAGADRAGGTQYF. In nucleotides, the CDR3 is TGTGCCAGCAGTTTATGGGCCGGGGCGGACCGTGCAGGGGGTACGCAGTATTTT.

This clone was counted a few times. The chain joins TRBV12-3 or TRBV12-4 to TRBJ1-1, with 7 nucleotides matching TRBD1. Germline trimming cut 5 bases from V and 4 bases from J; bases unmatched to any gene: 4. CDR3 length: 13 residues. In DNA, the CDR3 is TGTGCCAGCAGTGCCACAGGGGCCACTGAAGCTTTCTTT. It codes for CASSATGATEAFF.

CDR3 DNA sequence: TGCGCCAGCAGCTTGGGCAGGGCCGGGTTTGAAAAACTGTTTTTT. Amino acids: CASSLGRAGFEKLFF. V usage is TRBV5-1 and J usage is TRBJ1-4; a weak D match, TRBD1 (5 bases). Deletions cut 0 bases from V and 7 bases from J, with 13 bases between. CDR3 length equals 15 residues. Germline V gene lookup returns CDR1 SGHRS and CDR2 YFSETQ. Together with reference TRBV5-1 and TRBJ1-4, the CDR3 gives the full variable domain: KAGVTQTPRYLIKTRGQQVTLSCSPISGHRSVSWYQQTPGQGLQFLFEYFSETQRNKGNFPGRFSGRQFSNSRSEMNVSTLELGDSALYLCASSLGRAGFEKLFFGSGTQLSVL.

The chain recombines TRBV5-1 with TRBJ2-3, with TRBD2 identical over 11 bases. The CDR3 has 14 residues. V shed 3 bases and J 5 bases; nucleotides not matched to a gene: 2. Germline CDR1 reads SGHRS; CDR2 reads YFSETQ. CDR3 protein: CASSYGLAGDTQYF. The DNA for the CDR3 is TGCGCCAGCAGCTATGGACTAGCGGGAGATACGCAGTATTTT.

This chain links TRBV9 with TRBJ2-7, with TRBD2 matching 10 bases. From germline, CDR1 is SGDLS and CDR2 YYNGEE. The CDR3 length is 17 residues. V shed 0 bases, J shed 0 bases, and the junction held 6 bases outside the gene matches. The chain's CDR3 is CASSVEGAGGFSYEQYF. The CDR3 nucleotides are TGTGCCAGCAGCGTAGAGGGAGCGGGGGGGTTCTCCTACGAGCAGTACTTC.

The genes are TRBV13 and TRBJ1-1, with 10 bases identical to TRBD1. CDR3 length equals 17 residues. The germline gives CDR1 PRHDT, CDR2 FYEKMQ (reference sequence). J was trimmed by 6 bases and V by 4 bases; bases with no gene match: 14. CDR3 loop: CASSSTDRGRTGAEAFF. The DNA for the CDR3 is TGTGCCAGCAGCTCAACGGACAGGGGGAGGACTGGCGCTGAAGCTTTCTTT.

Here the CDR3 reads CASSPAGDRGGELFF. The CDR3 coding sequence is TGTGCCAGCTCACCGGCAGGGGATCGTGGCGGGGAGCTGTTTTTT. This chain uses TRBV18 with TRBJ2-2, with D tentatively TRBD1 (6 bases). V lost 3 bases and J 7 bases, leaving 15 bases between the germline ends. Per the germline V gene, CDR1 is KGHSH and CDR2 is LQKENI. This CDR3 has 15 amino acids. The entire variable domain, with the rest obtained from reference TRBV18 and TRBJ2-2, is as follows: NAGVMQNPRHLVRRRGQEARLRCSPMKGHSHVYWYRQLPEEGLKFMVYLQKENIIDESGMPKERFSAEFPKEGPSILRIQQVVRGDSAAYFCASSPAGDRGGELFFGEGSRLTVL.

The rearrangement uses TRBV5-6 and TRBJ2-5; D is unresolved. Germline-derived CDR1 and CDR2 are SGHDT and YYEEEE. CDR3 size: 14 residues. V lost 3 bases and J 5 bases, leaving 14 bases between the germline ends. The CDR3 DNA reads as TGTGCCAGCAGCTCCGAACGCCTCGGGGAGACCCAGTACTTC. Protein product: CASSSERLGETQYF. The full variable domain, with the rest looked up from reference TRBV5-6 and TRBJ2-5, is DAGVTQSPTHLIKTRGQQVTLRCSPKSGHDTVSWYQQALGQGPQFIFQYYEEEERQRGNFPDRFSGHQFPNYSSELNVNALLLGDSALYLCASSSERLGETQYFGPGTRLLVL.

The V and J genes are TRBV2 and TRBJ1-3; D gene ambiguous. V was cut by 4 bases and J by 3 bases, with 7 bases left in between. Per germline, CDR1 SNHLY and CDR2 FYNNEI. The CDR3 is 13 residues long. In DNA, the CDR3 is TGTGCCAGCAGTGTCGAGGGTGGAAACACCATATATTTT. Translation: CASSVEGGNTIYF.

The genes are TRBV6-5 and TRBJ2-1, with 14 bases lining up with TRBD2. The CDR3 is made up of 16 amino acids. Germline CDR1 MNHEY, CDR2 SVGAGI. Unmatched junction bases numbered 7, after V lost 2 bases and J lost 10 bases. In DNA, the CDR3 is TGTGCCAGCAGTTACCAGACTAGCGGGGGGGCCAAGGAGCAGTTCTTC. It translates to CASSYQTSGGAKEQFF.

The rearrangement links TRBV5-1 to TRBJ2-7; 10 positions match TRBD1. Germline V lookup: CDR1 SGHRS, CDR2 YFSETQ. V lost 4 bases and J lost 0; bases outside the gene matches: 4. The CDR3 is made up of 15 amino acids. The CDR3 is CASSPRTGGSYEQYF. The DNA of the CDR3 is TGCGCCAGCAGCCCTAGGACAGGGGGCTCCTACGAGCAGTACTTC.

The DNA for the CDR3 is TGTGCCAGCAGTGAAAGGTTGACAGGAACTAATTCACCCCTCCACTTT. Protein: CASSERLTGTNSPLHF. This chain links TRBV2 with TRBJ1-6; D possibly corresponds to TRBD1 (6 bases). V shed 2 bases and J shed 6 bases, with 14 bases lying between them. In germline, CDR1 is SNHLY, CDR2 FYNNEI. The CDR3 sequence is 16 residues long.

In this sample, this clone turned up a few times. This sequence joins TRBV28 and TRBJ1-5; unclear D gene. Between the trimmed V and J ends, which lost 5 bases and 1 base, there was a span of 12 bases. The CDR3 loop spans 15 amino acids. Germline CDR1 and CDR2: MDHEN and SYDVKM. The CDR3 protein is CASSPTRGSNQPQHF. In DNA form, the CDR3 reads TGTGCCAGCAGTCCAACGCGAGGAAGCAATCAGCCCCAGCATTTT.

This chain links TRBV1 with TRBJ2-7; the table's D call of TRBD2 was not tested on the DNA. TRBV1 is given as a pseudogene. This CDR3 contains 15 residues. The CDR3 DNA follows: TGCACCAGCAGCCAAAAGATCCTAACTGAATACGAGCAGTACGTC. Amino acids: CTSSQKILTEYEQYV.

V usage is TRBV16 and J usage is TRBJ1-6; TRBD1 matches at 7 bases. CDR1 and CDR2 (germline): KGHSY, FQNENV. The CDR3 covers 17 residues. V was clipped by 2 bases and J by 10 bases; unmatched bases: 14. CDR3 residues: CASSQRVIGGVNSPLHF. As DNA, the CDR3 is TGTGCCAGCAGCCAAAGAGTAATAGGGGGCGTAAACTCACCCCTCCACTTT.

The V gene is TRBV7-8, the J gene TRBJ2-1; 8 bases map to TRBD2. V lost 2 bases and J lost 6; bases outside the gene matches: 6. The CDR3 consists of 15 residues. Germline V lookup: CDR1 SGHVS, CDR2 FQNEAQ. CDR3 nucleotide sequence: TGTGCCAGCAGCTTACGGCGGGGGGCGATCAATGAGCAGTTCTTC. Translation gives CASSLRRGAINEQFF. Filled out from reference TRBV7-8 and TRBJ2-1, the complete variable domain reads GAGVSQSPRYKVAKRGQDVALRCDPISGHVSLFWYQQALGQGPEFLTYFQNEAQLDKSGLPSDRFFAERPEGSVSTLKIQRTQQEDSAVYLCASSLRRGAINEQFFGPGTRLTVL.

The chain joins TRBV5-1 to TRBJ2-7; D gene unclear. V lost 6 bases and J 5 bases, leaving 18 bases between the germline ends. Germline-derived CDR1 and CDR2 are SGHRS and YFSETQ. The CDR3 has 14 amino acids. CDR3 nucleotide sequence: TGCGCCAGCACCCCTGCTAACGCTATCGACGAGCAGTACTTC. Its protein is CASTPANAIDEQYF.

This chain connects TRBV23-1 to TRBJ2-1; D may be TRBD1 (6 bases). TRBV23-1 belongs to the ORF category, with a function that is uncertain. V shed 4 bases and J shed 5 bases, with 18 bases lying between them. This CDR3 contains 16 residues. Written as DNA, the CDR3 is TGCGCCAGCAGTCGTAACGCAGGGGAGAAGGACAATGAGCAGTTCTTC. Its protein is CASSRNAGEKDNEQFF.

This chain joins TRBV10-3 and TRBJ1-2; 7 nucleotides match TRBD1. V was clipped by 10 bases and J by 6 bases; unmatched bases: 14. The CDR3 contains 14 residues. Germline values: CDR1 ENHRY, CDR2 SYGVKD. Here the CDR3 DNA reads TGTGCCACTAAAGAGTCGGGACAGCCTCATGGCTACACCTTC. Protein sequence: CATKESGQPHGYTF.

The chain employs TRBV19 and TRBJ1-5, with 7 bases lining up with TRBD1. The length of the CDR3 is 15 residues. CDR1 and CDR2 (germline): LNHDA, SQIVND (reference sequence). With 7 bases clipped from V and 1 base from J, the junction kept 7 bases outside the gene matches. Written as DNA, the CDR3 is TGTGCCAGTATTCTAGGGGGCAGGAGCAATCAGCCCCAGCATTTT. Residues: CASILGGRSNQPQHF.

V usage is TRBV6-6 and J usage is TRBJ1-1; TRBD1 might be the D (5 bases). The length of the CDR3 is 15 residues. Per germline, CDR1 MNHNY and CDR2 SVGAGI (reference sequence). V gave up 2 bases and J gave up 6 bases, with 16 bases separating them. The CDR3 region is CASSYGFAGGAEAFF. The CDR3 bases are TGTGCCAGCAGTTACGGCTTTGCGGGGGGGGCTGAAGCTTTCTTT.